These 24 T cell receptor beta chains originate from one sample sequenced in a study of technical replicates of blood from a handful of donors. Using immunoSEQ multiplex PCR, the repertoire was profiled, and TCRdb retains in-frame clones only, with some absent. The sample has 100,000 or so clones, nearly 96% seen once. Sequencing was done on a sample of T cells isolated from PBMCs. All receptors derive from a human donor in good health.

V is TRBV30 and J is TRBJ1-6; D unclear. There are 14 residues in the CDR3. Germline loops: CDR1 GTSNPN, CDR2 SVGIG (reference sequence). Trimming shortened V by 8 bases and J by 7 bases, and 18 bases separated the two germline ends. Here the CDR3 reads CAGLGNSFNSPLHF. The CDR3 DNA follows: TGTGCCGGACTAGGGAACAGTTTCAATTCACCCCTCCACTTT.

The CDR3 sequence is CAWRGTGAGVGELFF. The CDR3 DNA reads TGTGCCTGGAGAGGAACGGGGGCGGGGGTAGGGGAGCTGTTTTTT. V usage is TRBV30 and J usage is TRBJ2-2, with TRBD2 as a possible D gene (7 bases). Trimming cost V 3 bases and J 8 bases, with 19 bases left between them. The CDR3 has 15 amino acids. Per germline, CDR1 GTSNPN and CDR2 SVGIG (reference sequence).

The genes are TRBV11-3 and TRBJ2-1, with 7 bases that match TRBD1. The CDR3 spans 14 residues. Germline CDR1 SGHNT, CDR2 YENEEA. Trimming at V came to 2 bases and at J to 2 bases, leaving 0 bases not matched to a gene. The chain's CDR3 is CASSLQGAYNEQFF. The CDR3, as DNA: TGTGCCAGCAGCTTACAGGGGGCCTACAATGAGCAGTTCTTC.

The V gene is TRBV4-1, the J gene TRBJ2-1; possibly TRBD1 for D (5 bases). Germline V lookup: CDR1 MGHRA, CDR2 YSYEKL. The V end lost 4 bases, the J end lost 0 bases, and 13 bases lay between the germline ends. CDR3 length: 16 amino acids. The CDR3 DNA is TGCGCCAGCAGCCCCTTGGACATCATCTCCTACAATGAGCAGTTCTTC. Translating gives CASSPLDIISYNEQFF.

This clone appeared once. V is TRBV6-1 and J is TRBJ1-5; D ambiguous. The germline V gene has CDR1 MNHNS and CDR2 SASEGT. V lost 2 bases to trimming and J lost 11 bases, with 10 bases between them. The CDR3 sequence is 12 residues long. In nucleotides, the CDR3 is TGTGCCAGCAGTGAATTTTCTATGTCCCAGCATTTT. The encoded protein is CASSEFSMSQHF.

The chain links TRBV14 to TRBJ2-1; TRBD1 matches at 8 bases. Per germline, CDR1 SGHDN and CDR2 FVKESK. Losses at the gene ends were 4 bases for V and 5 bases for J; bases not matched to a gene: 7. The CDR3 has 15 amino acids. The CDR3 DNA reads TGTGCCAGCAGCCGAAGGACAGGGCGAGACAATGAGCAGTTCTTC. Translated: CASSRRTGRDNEQFF. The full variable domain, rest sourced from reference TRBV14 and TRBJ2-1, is EAGVTQFPSHSVIEKGQTVTLRCDPISGHDNLYWYRRVMGKEIKFLLHFVKESKQDESGMPNNRFLAERTGGTYSTLKVQPAELEDSGVYFCASSRRTGRDNEQFFGPGTRLTVL.

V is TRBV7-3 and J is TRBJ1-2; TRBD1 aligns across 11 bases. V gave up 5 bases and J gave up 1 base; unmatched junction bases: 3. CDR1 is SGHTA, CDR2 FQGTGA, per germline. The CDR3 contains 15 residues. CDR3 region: CASSPGTGGNYGYTF. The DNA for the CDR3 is TGTGCCAGCAGCCCTGGGACAGGGGGTAACTATGGCTACACCTTC.

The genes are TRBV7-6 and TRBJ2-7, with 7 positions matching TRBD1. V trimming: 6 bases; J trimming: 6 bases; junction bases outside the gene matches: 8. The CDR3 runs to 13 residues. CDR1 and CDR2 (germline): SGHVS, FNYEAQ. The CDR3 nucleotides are TGTGCCAGCAGTTTAACAGGGGCCGCCGAGCAGTACTTC. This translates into CASSLTGAAEQYF.

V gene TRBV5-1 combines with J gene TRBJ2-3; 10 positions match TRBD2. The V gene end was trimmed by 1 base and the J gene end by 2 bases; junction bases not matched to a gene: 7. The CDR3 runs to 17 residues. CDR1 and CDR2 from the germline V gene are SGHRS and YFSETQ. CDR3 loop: CASSLSSGGLATDTQYF. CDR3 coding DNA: TGCGCCAGCAGCTTGAGTAGCGGGGGGCTAGCCACAGATACGCAGTATTTT.

CDR3 amino acids: CASSQEFWVEGYTF. In DNA form, the CDR3 reads TGCGCCAGCAGCCAAGAGTTCTGGGTGGAGGGCTACACCTTC. The chain recombines TRBV4-1 with TRBJ1-2; D remains unclear. The germline CDR1 and CDR2 sequences are MGHRA and YSYEKL. With 0 bases removed from V and 8 bases from J, the gap between germline ends came to 13 bases. CDR3 size: 14 residues.

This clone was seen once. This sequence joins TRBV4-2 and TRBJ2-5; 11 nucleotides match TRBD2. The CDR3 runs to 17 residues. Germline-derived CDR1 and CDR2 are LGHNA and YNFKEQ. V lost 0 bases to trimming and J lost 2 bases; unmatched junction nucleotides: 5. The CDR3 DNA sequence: TGTGCCAGCAGCCAAGATTGGACTAGCGGGCGGCAAGAGACCCAGTACTTC. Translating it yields CASSQDWTSGRQETQYF.

The DNA for the CDR3 is TGTGCCTTTAGGACTTTTTCCTACAATGAGCAGTTCTTC. Encoded protein: CAFRTFSYNEQFF. The chain recombines TRBV30 with TRBJ2-1; D is possibly TRBD2 (5 bases). V was cut by 7 bases and J by 1 base, with 11 bases left in between. The CDR3 loop spans 13 amino acids. Germline-derived CDR1 and CDR2 are GTSNPN and SVGIG (reference sequence).

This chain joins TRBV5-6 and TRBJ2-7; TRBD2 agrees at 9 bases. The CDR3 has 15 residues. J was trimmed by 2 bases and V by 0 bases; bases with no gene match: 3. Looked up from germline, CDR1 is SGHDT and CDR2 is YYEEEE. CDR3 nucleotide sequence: TGTGCCAGCAGCTTGGTATCTAGCGGGGCCTACGAGCAGTACTTC. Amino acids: CASSLVSSGAYEQYF.

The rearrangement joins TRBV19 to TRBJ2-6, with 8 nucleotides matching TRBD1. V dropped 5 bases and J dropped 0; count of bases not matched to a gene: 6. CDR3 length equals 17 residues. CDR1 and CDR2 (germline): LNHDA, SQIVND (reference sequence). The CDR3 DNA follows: TGTGCCAGTAGTGGACGACAGGGGTTCTCTGGGGCCAACGTCCTGACTTTC. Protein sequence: CASSGRQGFSGANVLTF.

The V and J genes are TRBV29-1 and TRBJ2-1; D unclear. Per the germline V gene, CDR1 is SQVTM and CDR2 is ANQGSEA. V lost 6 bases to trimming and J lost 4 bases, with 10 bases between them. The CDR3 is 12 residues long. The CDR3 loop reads CSVEPKYNEQFF. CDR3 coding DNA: TGCAGCGTGGAGCCAAAATACAATGAGCAGTTCTTC.

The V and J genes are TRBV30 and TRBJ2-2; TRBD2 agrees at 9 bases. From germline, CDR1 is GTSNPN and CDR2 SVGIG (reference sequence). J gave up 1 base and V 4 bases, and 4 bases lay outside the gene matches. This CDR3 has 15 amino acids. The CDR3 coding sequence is TGTGCCTGGAATCAACTAGCGGGGAACACCGGGGAGCTGTTTTTT. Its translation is CAWNQLAGNTGELFF.

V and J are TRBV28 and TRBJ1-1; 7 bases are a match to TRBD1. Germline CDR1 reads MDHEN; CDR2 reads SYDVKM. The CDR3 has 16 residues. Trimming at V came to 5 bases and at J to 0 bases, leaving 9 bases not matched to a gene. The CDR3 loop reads CASSLIPGQMNTEAFF. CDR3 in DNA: TGTGCCAGCAGTCTTATACCGGGACAGATGAACACTGAAGCTTTCTTT.

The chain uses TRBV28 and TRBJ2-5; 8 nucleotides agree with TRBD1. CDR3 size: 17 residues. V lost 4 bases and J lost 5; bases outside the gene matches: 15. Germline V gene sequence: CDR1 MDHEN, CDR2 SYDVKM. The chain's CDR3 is CASSSFAGGYQVETQYF. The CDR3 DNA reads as TGTGCCAGCAGTTCTTTTGCAGGGGGCTATCAAGTGGAGACCCAGTACTTC.

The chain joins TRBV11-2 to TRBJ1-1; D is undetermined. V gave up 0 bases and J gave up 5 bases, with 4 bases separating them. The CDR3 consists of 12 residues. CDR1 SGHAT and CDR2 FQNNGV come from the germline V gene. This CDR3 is CASSLDNTEAFF. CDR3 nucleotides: TGTGCCAGCAGCTTAGATAATACTGAAGCTTTCTTT.

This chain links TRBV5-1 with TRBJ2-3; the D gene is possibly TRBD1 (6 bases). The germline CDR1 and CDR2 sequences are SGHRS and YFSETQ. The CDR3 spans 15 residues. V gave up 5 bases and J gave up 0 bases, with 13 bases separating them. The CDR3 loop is CASSLDSTSTDTQYF. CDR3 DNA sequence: TGCGCCAGCAGTCTGGACAGTACTAGCACAGATACGCAGTATTTT.

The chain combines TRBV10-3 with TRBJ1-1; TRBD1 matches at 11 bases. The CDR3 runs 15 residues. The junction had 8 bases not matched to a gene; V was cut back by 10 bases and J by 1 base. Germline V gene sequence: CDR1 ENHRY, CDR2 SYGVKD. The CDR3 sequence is CATQDRGQGNTEAFF. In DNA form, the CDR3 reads TGTGCCACCCAGGACAGGGGGCAGGGGAACACTGAAGCTTTCTTT.

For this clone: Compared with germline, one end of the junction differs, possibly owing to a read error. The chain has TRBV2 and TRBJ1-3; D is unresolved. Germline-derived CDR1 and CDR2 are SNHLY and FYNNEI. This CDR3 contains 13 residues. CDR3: CASRNRATGVVDF. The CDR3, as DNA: TGTGCCAGCAGGAACCGGGCCACCGGGGTAGTGGATTTT.

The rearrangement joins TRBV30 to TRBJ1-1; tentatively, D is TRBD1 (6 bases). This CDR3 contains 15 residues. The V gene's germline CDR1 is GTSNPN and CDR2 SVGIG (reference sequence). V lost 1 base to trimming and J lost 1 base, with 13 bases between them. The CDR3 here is CAWSEGTNRNTEAFF. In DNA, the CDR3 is TGTGCCTGGAGTGAGGGGACAAATAGGAACACTGAAGCTTTCTTT. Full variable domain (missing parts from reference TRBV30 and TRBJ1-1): SQTIHQWPATLVQPVGSPLSLECTVEGTSNPNLYWYRQAAGRGLQLLFYSVGIGQISSEVPQNLSASRPQDRQFILSSKKLLLSDSGFYLCAWSEGTNRNTEAFFGQGTRLTVV.

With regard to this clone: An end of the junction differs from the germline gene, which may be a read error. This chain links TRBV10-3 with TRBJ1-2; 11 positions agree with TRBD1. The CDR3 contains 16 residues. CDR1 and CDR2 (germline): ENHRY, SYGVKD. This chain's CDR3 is CATSPTPDRGPEGYTF. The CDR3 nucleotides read TGTGCCACCAGTCCAACCCCGGACAGGGGGCCGGAGGGCTACACCTTC.